This TCR beta chain was retrieved from a study of vaccination and CD4 T cells after COVID-19. Study results and limitations: Relatively few convalescent patients were studied, without early post-infection timepoints.

Regarding this clonotype: Its antigen is currently unknown.

The V gene's germline CDR1 is SGHTA and CDR2 FQGNSA. V lost 5 bases, J lost 0 bases, and 11 bases lay in between. The CDR3 totals 14 residues. Treatment denoted: approximately nine-day PBMC culture with coronavirus spike peptide pools or control peptides (ViraFEST assay). Before TCRs were sequenced, ViraFEST expanded antigen-specific T cells with peptide pools. Researchers grew the cells for around 9 days and then pulled out CD4+ T cells by negative selection. The Oncomine TCR Beta short-read assay sequenced DNA from cultured CD4+ T cells. From cultured CD4+ T cells, genomic DNA was extracted. One entry per CDR3 protein, called by TCRdb with MiXCR from the PCR reads. This sample has 3,500 to 5,500 distinct CDR3 sequences; around 68% occur once, and the top ten carry roughly 30%.

This TCR derives from a human donor who had recovered from COVID-19. Sequenced material: CD4+ T cells from blood, cultured in vitro. The chain links TRBV7-2 to TRBJ2-7; tentatively, D is TRBD1 (6 bases). CDR3 DNA sequence: TGTGCCAGCAGCCGGAACAGGGACTCCTACGAGCAGTACTTC. Translating it yields CASSRNRDSYEQYF.